This T cell receptor beta chain is from a study of T cell responses to AZD1222 COVID-19 vaccine. Study in general: Pooling was applied to second doses at about 4 or about 12 weeks. Broader study findings: Clonal diversity was possibly underestimated; the donors were predominantly white British and more often female.

The CDR3 is 13 amino acids. Germline CDR1 reads SGHTA; CDR2 reads FQGNSA. V was pared by 1 base and J by 2 bases, with 5 bases between. This clone was seen once. The antigen is not known. The data were produced by immunoSEQ multiplex PCR, yet TCRdb's version contains in-frame clones alone and is incomplete. The sample yields about 140,000 clones, roughly 92% seen once. This receptor was obtained from an adult in good health. The material was peripheral blood, obtained on day 0 of AZD1222 vaccination. The chain joins TRBV7-2 to TRBJ2-5; D is unresolved. Written as DNA, the CDR3 is TGTGCCAGCAGCTTAGGGCATCAAGAGACCCAGTACTTC. This encodes CASSLGHQETQYF.